The rows below give T cell receptor beta chains drawn from one sample of a study of vaccination effects on CD4 cells after COVID-19. The antigens these receptors bind are not known. Measured with immunoSEQ multiplex PCR; TCRdb has only the in-frame clones, and not every one. Here the sample spans more than 60,000 clones, around 70% being singletons. The material sequenced was CD4+ T cells from PBMCs cultured with HCoV-229E spike peptides, taken after COVID-19 vaccination. These receptors all come from a human donor who received a COVID-19 vaccine. Both conserved end residues are part of each CDR3. A D gene is named only where the DNA matches it firmly. Size values are once, few and many counts, or a class for expanded clones, and some rows have none.

J | V | D | size | DNA | CDR3
TRBJ2-2 | TRBV2 | . | . | TGTGCCAGCACAGGGGCGAACACCGGGGAGCTGTTTTTT | CASTGANTGELFF
TRBJ1-1 | TRBV3-1/TRBV3-2 | . | . | TGTGCCAGCAGCCAGGGAGGAAGGGGAGCTTTCTTT | CASSQGGRGAFF
TRBJ1-3 | TRBV2 | . | . | TGTGCCAGCAGTGTGGGCGGAAACTCTGGAAACACCATATATTTT | CASSVGGNSGNTIYF
TRBJ2-3 | TRBV18 | . | few | TGTGCCAGCTCACCATCTCGTGGGGATCCAGATACGCAGTATTTT | CASSPSRGDPDTQYF
TRBJ1-2 | TRBV6-5 | . | . | TGTGCCAGCAGTTACTCGAAGTATGGGATTGGTGGCTACACCTTC | CASSYSKYGIGGYTF
TRBJ1-5 | TRBV18 | . | . | TGTGCCAGCTCACTAAAACTTGCGGGAAAGGATAGCAATCAGCCCCAGCATTTT | CASSLKLAGKDSNQPQHF
TRBJ1-1 | TRBV12-3/TRBV12-4 | . | . | TGTGCCAGCAGCCGCCAGGGGAGGACTGAAGCTTTCTTT | CASSRQGRTEAFF
TRBJ1-5 | TRBV6-2/TRBV6-3 | . | . | TGTGCCAGCAGTGATTGGGGAGGGAAGAGTCAGCCCCAGCATTTT | CASSDWGGKSQPQHF
TRBJ1-5 | TRBV12-5 | . | . | TGTGCTAGTGGTTTATTACAGCCCCAGCATTTT | CASGLLQPQHF
TRBJ1-6 | TRBV6-6 | . | . | TGTGCCAGCAGTCACGGGCGGGGAGGTTCACCCCTCCACTTT | CASSHGRGGSPLHF
TRBJ1-1 | TRBV6-5 | . | . | TGTGCCAGCTTGAACAGACCGAACACTGAAGCTTTCTTT | CASLNRPNTEAFF
TRBJ1-3 | TRBV2 | TRBD1 | . | TGTGCCAGCAGCTACACGGGACAGGGGAGTGGAAACACCATATATTTT | CASSYTGQGSGNTIYF
TRBJ2-1 | TRBV4-3 | TRBD2 | . | TGCGCCAGCAGCCAGGAACTTCGGGGGGACGAAAATGAGCAGTTCTTC | CASSQELRGDENEQFF
TRBJ1-2 | TRBV30 | . | . | TGTGCCTGGACAGATCAATACTATGGCTACACCTTC | CAWTDQYYGYTF
TRBJ1-2 | TRBV24-1 | . | . | TGTGCCACCAGTGACCCGGGGGAACGGCAAGATGGCTACACCTTC | CATSDPGERQDGYTF
TRBJ1-5 | TRBV4-2 | . | once | TGTGCCAGCAGCCAAGGGACGGTTAGCAATCAGCCCCAGCATTTT | CASSQGTVSNQPQHF
TRBJ2-5 | TRBV29-1 | . | . | TGCAGCGTTGAATGGGGCAAAGGCGAGACCCAGTACTTC | CSVEWGKGETQYF
TRBJ2-5 | TRBV2 | TRBD1 | . | TGTGCCAGCATTCGGACAGGCCTACAAGAGACCCAGTACTTC | CASIRTGLQETQYF
TRBJ1-2 | TRBV27 | . | . | TGTGCCAGCAGTAGTAACAGAAGAAACTATGGCTACACCTTC | CASSSNRRNYGYTF
TRBJ1-1 | TRBV19 | . | . | TGTGCCAGTAGTATACCGGGGGTGAACACTGAAGCTTTCTTT | CASSIPGVNTEAFF
TRBJ2-4 | TRBV5-1 | TRBD1 | . | TGCGCCACCCGGGGGACAGGGGAAAACATTCAGTACTTC | CATRGTGENIQYF
TRBJ1-2 | TRBV5-1 | . | . | TGCGCCAGCAGCTTGGGAACGGAAGTTGGCTACACCTTC | CASSLGTEVGYTF
TRBJ1-4 | TRBV28 | TRBD1 | . | TGTGCCAGCAGGGGGGGAGGACAGGGTATGGAACTGTTTTTT | CASRGGGQGMELFF
TRBJ1-4 | TRBV10-2 | . | . | TGCGCCAGCAGTGAGTCGCAGGAAAAACTGTTTTTT | CASSESQEKLFF
TRBJ2-3 | TRBV19 | . | once | TGTGCCAGTAGTGGTGGCCCAAGGTCCGATACGCAGTATTTT | CASSGGPRSDTQYF
TRBJ1-1 | TRBV19 | . | . | TGTGCCAGTAGTGTGCTAGGGGAGTTAGTGATGAACACTGAAGCTTTCTTT | CASSVLGELVMNTEAFF
TRBJ1-1 | TRBV6-5 | . | . | TGTGCCAGCAGGGTAAACAGGGCTTCGAACACTGAAGCTTTCTTT | CASRVNRASNTEAFF
TRBJ2-5 | TRBV24-1 | . | . | TGTGCCACCAGTGATTCGGCGTTCGGCGGGGGCCCGGAGACCCAGTACTTC | CATSDSAFGGGPETQYF
TRBJ2-5 | TRBV3-1/TRBV3-2 | . | . | TGTGCCAGCAGCCAAGATAAACGCGAGGGGGAGACCCAGTACTTC | CASSQDKREGETQYF
TRBJ1-1 | TRBV6-5 | . | few | TGTGCCAGCAGTTCGACAGTGGTGATGAACACTGAAGCTTTCTTT | CASSSTVVMNTEAFF
TRBJ1-3 | TRBV7-9 | TRBD1 | . | TGTGCCAGCAGTGACAGGGGTAACACCATATATTTT | CASSDRGNTIYF
TRBJ2-3 | TRBV4-1 | TRBD2 | . | TGCGCCAGCAGCCAAGTCTGGGCTAGCGGGGGTCCGGGGTATACGCAGTATTTT | CASSQVWASGGPGYTQYF
TRBJ1-1 | TRBV25-1 | TRBD1 | . | TGTGCCAGCAGTGAGGGGACAGGGCGCACTGAAGCTTTCTTT | CASSEGTGRTEAFF
TRBJ1-1 | TRBV28 | . | . | TGTGCCAGCCCCCCCCAGACCGGGAGGAACACTGAAGCTTTCTTT | CASPPQTGRNTEAFF
TRBJ2-3 | TRBV9 | . | . | TGTGCCAGCAGCGCCGCCGGGGGGCGGGGCACAGATACGCAGTATTTT | CASSAAGGRGTDTQYF
TRBJ2-6 | TRBV7-8 | . | . | TGTGCCAGCAGACGTTCTACCTCTGGGGCCAACGTCCTGACTTTC | CASRRSTSGANVLTF
TRBJ2-4 | TRBV11-3 | . | . | TGTGCCAGCAGCTTAGACGGCAGGGATTCTTTAGCCAAAAACATTCAGTACTTC | CASSLDGRDSLAKNIQYF
TRBJ2-5 | TRBV19 | TRBD1 | . | TGTGCCAGTAGTATAGGTAGGACAGGGTATACACCCCAAGAGACCCAGTACTTC | CASSIGRTGYTPQETQYF
TRBJ2-1 | TRBV24-1 | . | . | TGTGCCACCAGTGATCGCAGGGTTTACAATGAGCAGTTCTTC | CATSDRRVYNEQFF
TRBJ2-6 | TRBV9 | TRBD1 | . | TGTGCCAGCAGCCCAGGGACAGGGTCTGGGGCCAACGTCCTGACTTTC | CASSPGTGSGANVLTF
TRBJ2-3 | TRBV19 | . | once | TGTGCCAGCAAGCCGACAGCACGCACAGATACGCAGTATTTT | CASKPTARTDTQYF
TRBJ2-3 | TRBV10-3 | . | . | TGTGCCATCAGTGAGTCGTCGGCGGGGACCATTCAAGATACGCAGTATTTT | CAISESSAGTIQDTQYF
TRBJ1-5 | TRBV6-6 | . | . | TGTGCCAGCAGCTCCTCGGATAGGGGGGGCAATCAGCCCCAGCATTTT | CASSSSDRGGNQPQHF